The T cell receptor (beta chain) described here comes from a study of beta chain features in type 1 diabetes. In the study overall: The number of sorted cells examined across all samples was 107,917,701.

The study's findings and limits: For patients, the naive, central memory and Treg TCRB repertoires appeared more alike than for healthy donors. Shortening that was moderate but significant affected the TCRB CDR3s of Type 1 diabetes patients in all four CD4+ subsets.

This clone has more than one count but fewer than ten. Its antigen is not identified. Sequencing targeted expressed TCRB transcripts, as all isolated RNA had been reverse transcribed. Sequencing was performed with immunoSEQ multiplex PCR; in TCRdb, only in-frame clones are kept and a portion is missing. The table has 600,000 or so clones, 9.5% to 15% seen once. One heparinised blood draw averaging roughly 120 mL was given by each donor. The receptor comes from a man aged 25 to 40 with type 1 diabetes. Input material: naive CD4+ T cells from blood.

CDR3 in DNA: TGTGCCAGCTCACCGGGCTCAAGGCGGGGTGGCTACACCTTC. This encodes CASSPGSRRGGYTF. The gene calls are TRBV18 and TRBJ1-2; D gene unclear. Deletions cut 3 bases from V and 7 bases from J, with 15 bases between. CDR1 and CDR2 (germline): KGHSH, LQKENI. The CDR3 spans 14 residues.